The entry that follows covers one T cell receptor (beta chain) sequence. Its antigen is still unknown. Per-base quality was not reported, and no clone a single base away is much larger than it. High-throughput TCRbeta CDR3 sequencing of frozen genomic DNA was performed by immunoSEQ, with PCR amplification, mapping, bias correction and internal controls included. Per the authors' processing: Productive rearrangements were kept, and unique TCRbeta sequences were defined by CDR3 nucleotide sequence plus V and J gene. For a sequence to be called donor-reactive, it needed a frequency of at least 0.01% and at least 5-fold expansion in CFSE-low cells compared with unstimulated pre-transplant cells. Minimum frequency thresholds were set for each subject based on the unstimulated sample with the lowest template count, ensuring at least 90% detection power. Jensen-Shannon divergence between the top 1000 TCRbeta sequences post-transplant and pre-transplant was used to measure repertoire turnover. Two-sided Fisher's exact tests were used to test for changes in the detection of donor-reactive sequences. Drawn from immuneACCESS, this table holds only the in-frame rearrangements with V and J called that TCRdb kept. Clones are partly lost; checked studies trace under half to an unresolved V gene and leave the rest unexplained. V and J calls and clone size come straight from that table; D and trimming were deduced from the DNA. In this sample the table shows fewer than 85,000 clones, around 80% of which occur a single time. The biggest ten clones account for about 0.79% of the sample.

The germline V gene gives CDR1 as SNHLY and CDR2 as FYNNEI. Its CDR3 holds 15 amino acids, cysteine through phenylalanine. Just CDR3 DNA is preserved here, 45 bases in frame from base 1. The germline V and J ends show losses of 4 bases and 5 bases respectively, and no gene match explains 6 bases of the junction. Unstimulated PBMCs, after thawing, were stained for CD3, CD4 and CD8 and then FACS-sorted into CD3+CD4+ and CD3+CD8+ populations. All 8 studied subjects were randomized to withdrawal of immunosuppression. The Qiagen DNeasy Blood and Tissue Kit was used for isolation of genomic DNA. This sample was taken from a study of T cell clones after liver transplantation (dated by TCRdb to between 2017 and 2020). For the wider study: The samples were obtained from ITN030ST, a randomized trial that attempted immunosuppression withdrawal within 2 years after liver transplantation. After a pre-transplant mixed lymphocyte reaction, TCRbeta sequencing was used to pinpoint donor-reactive T cell clones, which were subsequently tracked in post-transplant blood. Third party-reactive TCRbeta sequences from pre-transplant MLRs were also identified as an antigen-independent comparator for donor-reactive sequences. Three of the eight recipients were HCV-positive; the others were transplanted for non-autoimmune, non-viral indications. The subjects received no induction therapy and were kept on standard immunosuppression until randomization at 12-24 months post-transplant. To count as tolerant, a recipient had to stay completely off immunosuppression for at least one year without liver enzymes climbing beyond twice the upper limit of normal. Blood samples were collected pre-transplant, then pre-randomization ahead of withdrawal, and finally post-randomization once withdrawal had either been completed or failed. Of the 8 liver transplant recipients making up the studied cohort, 3 were classified as tolerant and 5 as non-tolerant.

What the work shows at the level of the full study, not this receptor alone: Donor-reactive sequences declined more than third party-reactive ones, suggesting partial antigen-specific deletion unrelated to withdrawal success. Because no allograft tissue specimens were available, donor-reactive T cells may have migrated into the graft instead of being deleted. After accounting for repertoire turnover, donor-reactive detection was significantly reduced in 7 of 8 subjects for CD4 and 8 of 8 for CD8. A significant post-transplant decrease in circulating donor-reactive CD4 TCRbeta sequences was observed in most of the 8 subjects, irrespective of tolerance or HCV status. In two subjects, low numbers of available donor cells limited the measurable donor-reactive repertoire. The conclusions were preliminary, being limited by small, heterogeneous patient numbers and by non-standardized post-transplant time points.

Here the sequenced sample was CD4+ T cells from blood, taken 12 months after liver transplant. The clonotype was recovered from a human patient who received a liver transplant. In patients who had a transplant, some T cells may come from the graft donor. The chain is assembled from TRBV2 and TRBJ1-1; 11 central bases correspond to TRBD1. The DNA sequence is TGTGCCAGCAGTGTATTCGGGACAGGGGGTACTGAAGCTTTCTTT. Translated, it gives CASSVFGTGGTEAFF.